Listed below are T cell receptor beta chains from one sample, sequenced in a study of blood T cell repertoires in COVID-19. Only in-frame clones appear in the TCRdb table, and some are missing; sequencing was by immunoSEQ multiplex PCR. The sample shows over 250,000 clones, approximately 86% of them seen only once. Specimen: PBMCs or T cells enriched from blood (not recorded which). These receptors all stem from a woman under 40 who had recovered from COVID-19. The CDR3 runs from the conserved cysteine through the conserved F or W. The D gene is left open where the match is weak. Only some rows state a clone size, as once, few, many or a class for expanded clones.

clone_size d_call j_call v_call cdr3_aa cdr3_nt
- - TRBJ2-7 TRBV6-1 CASSEHAPMRHEQYF TGTGCCAGCAGTGAACACGCCCCTATGAGGCACGAGCAGTACTTC
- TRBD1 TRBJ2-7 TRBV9 CASSRAGTGAYEQYF TGTGCCAGCAGCAGGGCCGGGACAGGGGCCTACGAGCAGTACTTC
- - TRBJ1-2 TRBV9 CASSVRDGPPGDYGYTF TGTGCCAGCAGCGTCCGGGACGGACCACCAGGGGACTATGGCTACACCTTC
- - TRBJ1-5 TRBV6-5 CASRYTGNQPQHF TGTGCCAGCAGATATACAGGAAATCAGCCCCAGCATTTT
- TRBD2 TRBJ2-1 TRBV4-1 CASSHFPGGDFFRGEQFF TGCGCCAGCAGCCATTTCCCGGGGGGTGATTTCTTTAGAGGTGAGCAGTTCTTC
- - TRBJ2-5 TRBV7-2 CASSLGRVQETQYF TGTGCCAGCAGCTTAGGCAGGGTGCAAGAGACCCAGTACTTC
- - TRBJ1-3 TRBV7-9 CASSLPGAGNTIYF TGTGCCAGCAGCTTACCGGGGGCTGGAAACACCATATATTTT
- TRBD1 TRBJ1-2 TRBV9 CASSTRPGQSNYGYTF TGTGCCAGCAGCACCCGTCCGGGACAGTCAAACTATGGCTACACCTTC
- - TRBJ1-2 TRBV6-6 CASSSGDYGYTF TGTGCCAGCAGTTCAGGGGACTATGGCTACACCTTC
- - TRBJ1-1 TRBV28 CASSLRVVAVKNTEAFF TGTGCCAGCAGTTTGCGGGTTGTCGCGGTGAAGAACACTGAAGCTTTCTTT
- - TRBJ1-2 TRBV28 CASSGPRARNGYTF TGTGCCAGCAGTGGCCCCCGAGCCAGGAATGGCTACACCTTC
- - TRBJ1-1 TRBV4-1 CASSQEGAMNTEAFF TGCGCCAGCAGCCAAGAGGGGGCGATGAACACTGAAGCTTTCTTT
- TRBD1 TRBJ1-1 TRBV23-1 CASSQYRQGNTEAFF TGCGCCAGCAGTCAATATAGACAGGGGAACACTGAAGCTTTCTTT
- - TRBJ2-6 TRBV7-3 CASSLAPNSGANVLTF TGTGCCAGCAGCTTGGCCCCGAATTCTGGGGCCAACGTCCTGACTTTC
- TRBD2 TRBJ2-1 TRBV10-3 CAISGTSGDNEQFF TGTGCCATCAGTGGGACTAGCGGAGACAATGAGCAGTTCTTC
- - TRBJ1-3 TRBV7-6 CASSLGASTSSGNTIYF TGTGCCAGCAGCTTAGGGGCAAGTACGAGCTCTGGAAACACCATATATTTT
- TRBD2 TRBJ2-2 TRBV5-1 CASSSSTSGVRSGELFF TGCGCCAGCAGCTCTTCGACTAGCGGGGTCCGATCCGGGGAGCTGTTTTTT
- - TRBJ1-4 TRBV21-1 CASSKEARDCATNEKLFF TGTGCCAGCAGCAAAGAAGCCCGGGACTGCGCAACTAATGAAAAACTGTTTTTT
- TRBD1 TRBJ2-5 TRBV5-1 CASSLGQGETQYF TGCGCCAGCAGCTTAGGACAGGGGGAGACCCAGTACTTC
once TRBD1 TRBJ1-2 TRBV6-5 CASSWRQGGNYGYTF TGTGCCAGCAGCTGGAGACAGGGGGGAAACTATGGCTACACCTTC
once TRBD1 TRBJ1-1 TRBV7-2 CASSLSQGGGTEAFF TGTGCCAGCAGCTTATCCCAGGGGGGCGGCACTGAAGCTTTCTTT
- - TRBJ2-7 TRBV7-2 CASSPLVGYYEQYF TGTGCCAGCAGCCCTCTTGTGGGCTACTACGAGCAGTACTTC
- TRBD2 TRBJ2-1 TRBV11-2 CASSQGLVYNEQFF TGTGCCAGCAGCCAGGGACTAGTCTACAATGAGCAGTTCTTC
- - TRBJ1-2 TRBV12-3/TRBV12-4 CASSFSGRYGYTF TGTGCCAGCAGTTTTTCTGGGCGCTATGGCTACACCTTC
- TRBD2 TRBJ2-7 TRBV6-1 CASSEALRSGGFYEQYF TGTGCCAGCAGTGAGGCACTGCGTAGCGGGGGGTTCTACGAGCAGTACTTC
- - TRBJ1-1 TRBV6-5 CASRAPGVAEAFF TGTGCCAGCAGGGCCCCAGGGGTGGCTGAAGCTTTCTTT
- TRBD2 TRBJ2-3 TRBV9 CASSVLGGDLLTDTQYF TGTGCCAGCAGCGTTTTGGGAGGGGACCTCCTCACAGATACGCAGTATTTT
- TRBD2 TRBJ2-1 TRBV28 CASSLVAGGLNEQFF TGTGCCAGCAGTTTAGTAGCGGGAGGTCTAAATGAGCAGTTCTTC
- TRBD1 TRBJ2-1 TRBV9 CASSVGTGRYNEQFF TGTGCCAGCAGCGTGGGGACAGGACGCTACAATGAGCAGTTCTTC
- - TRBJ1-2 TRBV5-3 CARSRPRVPLYGYTF TGTGCCAGAAGCCGACCCCGGGTCCCCCTTTATGGCTACACCTTC
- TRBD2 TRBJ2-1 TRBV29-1 CSVGLAGVYNEQFF TGCAGCGTGGGACTAGCGGGGGTCTACAATGAGCAGTTCTTC
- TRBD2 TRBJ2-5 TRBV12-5 CASAGGTSGFGLETQYF TGTGCTAGTGCCGGCGGGACTAGCGGTTTCGGCCTAGAGACCCAGTACTTC
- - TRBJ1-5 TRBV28 CASSFRRVISQPQHF TGTGCCAGCAGTTTCCGCAGGGTAATTTCACAGCCCCAGCATTTT
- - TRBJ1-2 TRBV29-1 CSGGPTVLDGYTF TGCAGCGGGGGACCGACAGTGTTGGACGGCTACACCTTC
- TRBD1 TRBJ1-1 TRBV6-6 CASSYSTGGMDTEAFF TGTGCCAGCAGTTATTCGACAGGGGGCATGGACACTGAAGCTTTCTTT
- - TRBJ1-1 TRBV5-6 CASSLSTGPPGAFF TGTGCCAGCAGCCTCTCGACAGGACCTCCTGGAGCTTTCTTT
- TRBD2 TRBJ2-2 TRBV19 CASIAGYANTGELFF TGTGCCAGTATAGCGGGGTACGCGAACACCGGGGAGCTGTTTTTT
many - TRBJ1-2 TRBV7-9 CASSLEQGWGGYTF TGTGCCAGCAGCTTAGAACAGGGTTGGGGCGGCTACACCTTC
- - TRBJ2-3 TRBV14 CASSQDVGITVDTQYF TGTGCCAGCAGCCAAGATGTAGGAATTACAGTAGATACGCAGTATTTT
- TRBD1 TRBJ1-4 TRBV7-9 CASSIRDRGSATNEKLFF TGTGCCAGCAGCATCCGGGACAGGGGATCTGCAACTAATGAAAAACTGTTTTTT
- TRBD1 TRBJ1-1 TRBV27 CASSSRQGRDTEAFF TGTGCCAGCAGTTCCAGACAGGGCCGGGACACTGAAGCTTTCTTT
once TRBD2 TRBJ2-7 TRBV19 CASSKAGVGEQYF TGTGCCAGTAGTAAGGCGGGAGTGGGTGAGCAGTACTTC
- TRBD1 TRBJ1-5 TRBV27 CASSANNRGWGNQPQHF TGTGCCAGCAGTGCAAACAACAGGGGATGGGGCAATCAGCCCCAGCATTTT
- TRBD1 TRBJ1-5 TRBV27 CASSPRTGRGSGNQPQHF TGTGCCAGCAGTCCAAGGACAGGCCGGGGAAGTGGCAATCAGCCCCAGCATTTT
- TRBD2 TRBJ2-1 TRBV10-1 CASSDSHGQSGRASYNEQFF TGCGCCAGCAGTGACTCCCATGGACAAAGCGGGAGGGCCTCCTACAATGAGCAGTTCTTC
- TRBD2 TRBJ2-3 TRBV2 CASSDIRLAGGPDTQYF TGTGCCAGCAGTGATATTCGGCTAGCGGGAGGGCCAGATACGCAGTATTTT
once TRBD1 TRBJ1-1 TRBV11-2 CASTSWTGRTEAFF TGTGCCAGCACCTCGTGGACAGGGAGAACTGAAGCTTTCTTT
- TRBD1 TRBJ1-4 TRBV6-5 CASRQQGLRGEKLFF TGTGCCAGCAGACAACAGGGGCTTCGAGGTGAAAAACTGTTTTTT
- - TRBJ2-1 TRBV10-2 CASSDRPSSNNEQFF TGCGCCAGCAGTGACAGGCCGAGTAGTAACAATGAGCAGTTCTTC
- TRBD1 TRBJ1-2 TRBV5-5 CASSLALAQGFGYGYTF TGTGCCAGCAGCTTGGCCCTGGCACAGGGGTTTGGCTATGGCTACACCTTC
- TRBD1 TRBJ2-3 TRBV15 CATSPPRGQGEGRTDTQYF TGTGCCACCAGCCCTCCCCGTGGACAGGGAGAGGGGCGCACAGATACGCAGTATTTT
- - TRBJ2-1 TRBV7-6 CASSPMVGGRDEQFF TGTGCCAGCAGCCCTATGGTGGGAGGAAGAGATGAGCAGTTCTTC